The 27 T cell receptor beta chains reported below all come from one sample, sequenced in a study of CXCR3-negative and CXCR3-positive naive CD8 T cells. General observations from the study: Higher TRB CDR3 hydrophobicity marked CXCR3-positive naive cells relative to CXCR3-negative naive cells.

The antigens these receptors bind are not known. cDNA libraries for TRB were generated by 5' RACE incorporating UMI labels. TCRdb re-called the 5' RACE reads and shows each CDR3 protein once, DNA omitted. The table gives under 150,000 distinct CDR3 sequences; the top ten clones make up over 0.25% of it. What was sequenced was naive CXCR3+ CD8+ T cells from blood. Subset noted: CD45RO-CCR7+CD27+CD95- naive CD8+ T cells expressing CXCR3 (TNR3+). These receptor sequences come from a human donor in good health. Some clones in this sample may be carry-over from other donors' samples.

The gene calls are TRBV7-2 and TRBJ2-7. The CDR3 is made up of 15 amino acids. CDR1 and CDR2 (germline): SGHTA, FQGNSA. The CDR3 here is CASSFRLASSYEQYF.

CDR3 sequence reads: CASGGGPIPNEQFF. V and J are TRBV7-3 and TRBJ2-1; TCRdb's D call of TRBD1 is untestable without DNA. The CDR3 has 14 residues. Germline V gives CDR1 SGHTA, CDR2 FQGTGA.

This rearrangement joins TRBV12-3 or TRBV12-4 to TRBJ2-2; with no DNA, the TCRdb D assignment of TRBD1 cannot be verified. This CDR3 has 12 residues. The CDR3 reads CAILPGSGELFF.

The chain links TRBV5-1 to TRBJ1-1; without DNA, the TCRdb call of TRBD1 cannot be checked. The CDR3 length is 17 residues. Germline V lookup: CDR1 SGHRS, CDR2 YFSETQ. The CDR3 is CASSPDRGARSNTEAFF.

The gene calls are TRBV4-2 and TRBJ2-3; TCRdb indicates TRBD1, and absent DNA this call remains unverified. The CDR3 has 13 residues. Germline V lookup: CDR1 LGHNA, CDR2 YNFKEQ. The CDR3 sequence is CASSQGGVDTQYF.

V gene TRBV20-1 combines with J gene TRBJ1-6; TCRdb returns TRBD1, unconfirmable since there is no DNA. CDR3 length equals 14 residues. Germline V gene lookup returns CDR1 DFQATT and CDR2 SNEGSKA (reference sequence). The CDR3 here is CSAKGTGGSSPLHF.

The chain couples TRBV5-5 to TRBJ1-1. CDR3 size: 13 residues. Germline values: CDR1 SGHKS, CDR2 YYEKEE (reference sequence). This CDR3 reads CASSLSGGPEAFF.

The V and J genes are TRBV9 and TRBJ2-7; TCRdb outputs TRBD2, but without DNA this stays unchecked. The CDR3 consists of 14 residues. The germline gives CDR1 SGDLS, CDR2 YYNGEE. CDR3 amino acids: CASSVAAGPYEQYF.

This chain uses TRBV11-2 with TRBJ2-5; the TRBD1 assignment by TCRdb is unverifiable without DNA. In germline, CDR1 is SGHAT, CDR2 FQNNGV. CDR3 length: 16 residues. The CDR3: CASSLARGDPSETQYF.

The rearrangement uses TRBV28 and TRBJ2-1; the D call of TRBD1 rests on TCRdb alone, since no DNA is present to check it. CDR3 length: 17 amino acids. Germline CDR1 reads MDHEN; CDR2 reads SYDVKM. CDR3 amino acids: CASSFRLGQGDYNEQFF. The full variable domain, its missing parts supplied by reference TRBV28 and TRBJ2-1, is DVKVTQSSRYLVKRTGEKVFLECVQDMDHENMFWYRQDPGLGLRLIYFSYDVKMKEKGDIPEGYSVSREKKERFSLILESASTNQTSMYLCASSFRLGQGDYNEQFFGPGTRLTVL.

The V and J genes are TRBV29-1 and TRBJ2-3; the D gene TCRdb calls, TRBD2, cannot be checked with no DNA. CDR1 and CDR2 (germline): SQVTM, ANQGSEA. CDR3 length: 13 amino acids. The chain's CDR3 is CSVDTSGTDTQYF.

V is TRBV6-6 and J is TRBJ2-7. This CDR3 has 11 amino acids. The V gene's germline CDR1 is MNHNY and CDR2 SVGAGI (reference sequence). The CDR3 is CASSYSWEQYF.

The V gene is TRBV13, the J gene TRBJ1-6; TCRdb's D gene call, TRBD1, goes unchecked for lack of DNA. This CDR3 is built from 15 residues. The germline V gene has CDR1 PRHDT and CDR2 FYEKMQ (reference sequence). CDR3 residues: CASSQGVFNNSPLHF.

The rearrangement uses TRBV7-2 and TRBJ2-1; TCRdb picks TRBD1, but there is no DNA to check that call. CDR1 is SGHTA, CDR2 FQGNSA, per germline. The CDR3 extends over 15 amino acids. The CDR3 here is CASSLAGGVTNEQFF.

J is TRBJ2-7 and V is TRBV27; TCRdb indicates TRBD2, and absent DNA this call remains unverified. Germline lookup yields CDR1 MNHEY and CDR2 SMNVEV (reference sequence). The CDR3 totals 15 residues. The CDR3: CASSPLVSASGEQYF.

The V gene is TRBV29-1, the J gene TRBJ2-3; TCRdb designates TRBD1, a call that cannot be tested without DNA. CDR1 is SQVTM, CDR2 ANQGSEA, per germline. The CDR3 is made up of 21 amino acids. This chain's CDR3 is CSAEVGQGGLLGLTSTDTQYF.

This chain joins TRBV7-7 and TRBJ2-1; TCRdb designates TRBD1, a call that cannot be tested without DNA. The CDR3 totals 14 residues. Germline V CDR1 and CDR2: SSHAT, FNYEAQ (reference sequence). CDR3 amino acids: CASSLGDADNEQFF.

The rearrangement links TRBV9 to TRBJ2-3; TCRdb gives TRBD1 as the D gene, but with no DNA this cannot be confirmed. The CDR3 sequence is 15 residues long. CDR1 is SGDLS and CDR2 is YYNGEE in the germline V gene. The CDR3 here is CASSVPSTGADTQYF.

The rearrangement uses TRBV6-2 or TRBV6-3 and TRBJ2-7. The germline V gene has CDR1 MNHEY and CDR2 SVGEGT. The CDR3 spans 13 residues. Here the CDR3 reads CASSYRKSYEQYF.

This sequence joins TRBV5-1 and TRBJ2-2; TCRdb's D call, TRBD2, is unchecked because there is no DNA. The CDR3 length is 19 residues. Germline values: CDR1 SGHRS, CDR2 YFSETQ. Here the CDR3 reads CASSLGLAGEGLATGELFF. The whole variable domain, remainder taken from reference TRBV5-1 and TRBJ2-2, is KAGVTQTPRYLIKTRGQQVTLSCSPISGHRSVSWYQQTPGQGLQFLFEYFSETQRNKGNFPGRFSGRQFSNSRSEMNVSTLELGDSALYLCASSLGLAGEGLATGELFFGEGSRLTVL.

The chain has TRBV30 and TRBJ2-1; the TCRdb D gene call, TRBD1, has no DNA to confirm it. Germline V gives CDR1 GTSNPN, CDR2 SVGIG (reference sequence). The CDR3 contains 11 residues. CDR3 region: CAWYRGSEQFF.

The chain joins TRBV3-1 to TRBJ2-7; lacking DNA, the TRBD1 call made by TCRdb goes unchecked. CDR3 length equals 14 residues. CDR1 and CDR2 from the germline V gene are LGHDT and YNNKEL (reference sequence). The CDR3 reads CASSPVGQSYEQYF.

The rearrangement uses TRBV7-9 and TRBJ2-7; TCRdb picks TRBD1, but there is no DNA to check that call. CDR1 is SEHNR, CDR2 FQNEAQ, per germline (reference sequence). CDR3 length equals 15 residues. CDR3 sequence reads: CASSLSREDNYEQYF.

The CDR3 here is CSVFTPTNYGYTF. The rearrangement links TRBV29-1 to TRBJ1-2. From germline, CDR1 is SQVTM and CDR2 ANQGSEA. The CDR3 has 13 amino acids.

The V and J genes are TRBV6-2 or TRBV6-3 and TRBJ2-1; TCRdb designates TRBD1, a call that cannot be tested without DNA. This CDR3 is 14 amino acids long. From germline, CDR1 is MNHEY and CDR2 SVGEGT. CDR3 residues: CASSPGLGRGEQFF.

This chain links TRBV6-5 with TRBJ2-1. The germline V gene encodes CDR1 MNHEY and CDR2 SVGAGI. This CDR3 has 13 residues. This CDR3 reads CASSSEPYNEQFF.

CDR3 sequence reads: CASSQEPGGPFYGYTF. The chain has TRBV3-1 and TRBJ1-2; the TCRdb D gene call, TRBD1, has no DNA to confirm it. This CDR3 region has 16 residues. Germline CDR1 and CDR2: LGHDT and YNNKEL (reference sequence).